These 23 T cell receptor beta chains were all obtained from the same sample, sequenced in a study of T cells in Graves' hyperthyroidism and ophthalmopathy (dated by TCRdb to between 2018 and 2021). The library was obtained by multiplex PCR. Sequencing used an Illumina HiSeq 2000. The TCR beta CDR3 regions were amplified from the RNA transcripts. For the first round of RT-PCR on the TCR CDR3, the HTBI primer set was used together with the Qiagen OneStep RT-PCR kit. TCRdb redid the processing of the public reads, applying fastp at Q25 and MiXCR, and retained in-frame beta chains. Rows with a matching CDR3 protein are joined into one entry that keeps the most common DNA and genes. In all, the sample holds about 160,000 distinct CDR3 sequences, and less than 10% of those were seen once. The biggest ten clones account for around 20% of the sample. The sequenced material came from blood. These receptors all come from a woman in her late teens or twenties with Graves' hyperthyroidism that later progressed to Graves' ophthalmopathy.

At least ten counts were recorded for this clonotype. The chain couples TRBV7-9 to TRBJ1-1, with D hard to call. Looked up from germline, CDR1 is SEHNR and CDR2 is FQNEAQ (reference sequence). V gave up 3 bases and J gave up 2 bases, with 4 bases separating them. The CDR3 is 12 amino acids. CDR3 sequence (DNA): TGTGCCAGCAGCTTCCGAAACACTGAAGCTTTCTTT. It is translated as CASSFRNTEAFF.

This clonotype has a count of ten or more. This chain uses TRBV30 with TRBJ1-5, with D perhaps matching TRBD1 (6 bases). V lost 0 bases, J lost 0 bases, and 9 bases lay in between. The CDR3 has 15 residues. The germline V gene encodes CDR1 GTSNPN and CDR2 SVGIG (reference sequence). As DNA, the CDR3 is TGTGCCTGGAGTGTAGGGGGGTATAGCAATCAGCCCCAGCATTTT. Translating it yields CAWSVGGYSNQPQHF.

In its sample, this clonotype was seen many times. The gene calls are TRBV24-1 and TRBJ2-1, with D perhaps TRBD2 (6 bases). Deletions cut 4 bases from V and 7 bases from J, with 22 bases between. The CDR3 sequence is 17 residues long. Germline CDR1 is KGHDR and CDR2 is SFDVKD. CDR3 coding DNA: TGTGCCACCAGTGACTCGAATAGCGGTCGTTGGCGGAATGAGCAGTTCTTC. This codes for CATSDSNSGRWRNEQFF.

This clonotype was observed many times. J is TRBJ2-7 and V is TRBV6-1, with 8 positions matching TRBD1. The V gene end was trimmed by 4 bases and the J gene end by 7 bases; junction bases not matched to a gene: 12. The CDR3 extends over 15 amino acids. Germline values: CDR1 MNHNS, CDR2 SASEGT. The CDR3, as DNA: TGTGCCAGCAGTGCATCCCACCGGACAGGGTGGGAGCAGTACTTC. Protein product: CASSASHRTGWEQYF.

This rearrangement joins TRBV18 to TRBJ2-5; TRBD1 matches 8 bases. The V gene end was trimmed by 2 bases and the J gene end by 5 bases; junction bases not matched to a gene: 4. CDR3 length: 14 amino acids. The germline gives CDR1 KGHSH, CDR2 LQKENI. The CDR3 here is CASSPRTGKETQYF. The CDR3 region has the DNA TGTGCCAGCTCACCAAGGACAGGGAAGGAGACCCAGTACTTC.

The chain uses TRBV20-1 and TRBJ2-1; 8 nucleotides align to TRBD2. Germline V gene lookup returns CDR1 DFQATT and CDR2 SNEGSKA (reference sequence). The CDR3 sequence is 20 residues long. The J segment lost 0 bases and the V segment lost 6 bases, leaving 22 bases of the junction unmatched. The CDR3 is CSADVLAGQWTRGSYNEQFF. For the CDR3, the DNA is TGCAGTGCGGACGTTCTAGCGGGTCAATGGACACGCGGCTCCTACAATGAGCAGTTCTTC.

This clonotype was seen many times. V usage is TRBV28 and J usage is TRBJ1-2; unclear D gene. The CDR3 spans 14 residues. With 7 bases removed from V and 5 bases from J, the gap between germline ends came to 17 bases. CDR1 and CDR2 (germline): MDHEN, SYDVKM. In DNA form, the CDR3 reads TGTGCCAGCACGTTGGGTAGGAGAGGATATGGCTACACCTTC. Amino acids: CASTLGRRGYGYTF.

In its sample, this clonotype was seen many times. The CDR3 loop reads CASSLLAGRAWDEQFF. CDR3 coding DNA: TGTGCCAGCAGTCTCCTGGCCGGGAGGGCCTGGGATGAGCAGTTCTTC. The chain has TRBV28 and TRBJ2-1; 8 bases are shared with TRBD2. Germline lookup yields CDR1 MDHEN and CDR2 SYDVKM. CDR3 length: 16 residues. After removal of 5 bases from V and 8 bases from J, the junction contained 14 bases not matched to a gene.

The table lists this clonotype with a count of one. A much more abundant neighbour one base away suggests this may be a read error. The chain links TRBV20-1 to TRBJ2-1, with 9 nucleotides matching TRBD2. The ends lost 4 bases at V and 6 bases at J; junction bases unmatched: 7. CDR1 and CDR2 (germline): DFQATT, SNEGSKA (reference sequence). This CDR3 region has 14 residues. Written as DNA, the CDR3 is TGCAGTGCTAACCCGGGACTAGCATCCAATGAGCAGTTCTTC. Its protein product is CSANPGLASNEQFF.

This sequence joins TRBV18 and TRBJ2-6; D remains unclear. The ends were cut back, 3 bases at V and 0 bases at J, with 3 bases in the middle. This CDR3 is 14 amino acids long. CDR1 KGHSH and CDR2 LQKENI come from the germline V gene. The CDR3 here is CASSPDSGANVLTF. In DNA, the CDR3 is TGTGCCAGCTCACCGGACTCTGGGGCCAACGTCCTGACTTTC.

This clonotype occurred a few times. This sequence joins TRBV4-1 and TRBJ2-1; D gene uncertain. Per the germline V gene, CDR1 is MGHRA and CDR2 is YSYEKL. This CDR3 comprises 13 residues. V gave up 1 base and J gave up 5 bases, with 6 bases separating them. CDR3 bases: TGCGCCAGCAGCCAAGGCGGTAACAATGAGCAGTTCTTC. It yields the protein CASSQGGNNEQFF.

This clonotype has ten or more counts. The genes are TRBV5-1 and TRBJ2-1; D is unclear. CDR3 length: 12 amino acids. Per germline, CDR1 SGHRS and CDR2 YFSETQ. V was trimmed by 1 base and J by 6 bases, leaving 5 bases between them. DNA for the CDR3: TGCGCCAGCAGCTTGAATTTCAATGAGCAGTTCTTC. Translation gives CASSLNFNEQFF.

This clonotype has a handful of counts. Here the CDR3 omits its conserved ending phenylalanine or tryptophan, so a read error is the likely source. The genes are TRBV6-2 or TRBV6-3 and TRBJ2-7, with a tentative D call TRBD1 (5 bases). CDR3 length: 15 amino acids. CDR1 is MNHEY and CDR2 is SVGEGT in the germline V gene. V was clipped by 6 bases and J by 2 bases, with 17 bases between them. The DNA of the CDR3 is TGTGCCAGCAGCCAAGGGGCGACTCTGACCTACGAGCAGTACCTC. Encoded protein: CASSQGATLTYEQYL.

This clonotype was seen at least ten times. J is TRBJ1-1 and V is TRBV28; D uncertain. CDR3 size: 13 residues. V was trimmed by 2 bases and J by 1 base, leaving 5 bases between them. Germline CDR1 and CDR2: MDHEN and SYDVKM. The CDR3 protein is CASSLLKNTEAFF. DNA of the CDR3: TGTGCCAGCAGTTTACTGAAGAACACTGAAGCTTTCTTT.

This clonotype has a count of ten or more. CDR3: CASSLGGQGDYEQYF. The CDR3 DNA follows: TGTGCCAGCAGCTTAGGGGGACAGGGGGACTACGAGCAGTACTTC. This rearrangement joins TRBV11-2 to TRBJ2-7, with 11 bases identical to TRBD1. Germline trimming cut 1 base from V and 3 bases from J; bases unmatched to any gene: 2. The CDR3 has 15 amino acids. Per the germline V gene, CDR1 is SGHAT and CDR2 is FQNNGV. Variable domain in full (rest from reference TRBV11-2 and TRBJ2-7): EAGVAQSPRYKIIEKRQSVAFWCNPISGHATLYWYQQILGQGPKLLIQFQNNGVVDDSQLPKDRFSAERLKGVDSTLKIQPAKLEDSAVYLCASSLGGQGDYEQYFGPGTRLTVT.

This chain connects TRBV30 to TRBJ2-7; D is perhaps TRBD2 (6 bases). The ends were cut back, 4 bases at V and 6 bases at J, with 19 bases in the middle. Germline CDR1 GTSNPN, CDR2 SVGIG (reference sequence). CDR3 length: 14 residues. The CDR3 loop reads CAWNRLVDSSEQYF. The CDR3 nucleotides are TGTGCCTGGAACCGACTAGTGGACTCGTCCGAGCAGTACTTC.

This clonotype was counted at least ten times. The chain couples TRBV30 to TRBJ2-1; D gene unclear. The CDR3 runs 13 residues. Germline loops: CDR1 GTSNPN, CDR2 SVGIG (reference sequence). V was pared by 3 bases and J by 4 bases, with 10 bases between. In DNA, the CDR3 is TGTGCCTGGAGAGTACTCAATTACAATGAGCAGTTCTTC. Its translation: CAWRVLNYNEQFF. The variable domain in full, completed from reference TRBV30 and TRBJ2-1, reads SQTIHQWPATLVQPVGSPLSLECTVEGTSNPNLYWYRQAAGRGLQLLFYSVGIGQISSEVPQNLSASRPQDRQFILSSKKLLLSDSGFYLCAWRVLNYNEQFFGPGTRLTVL.

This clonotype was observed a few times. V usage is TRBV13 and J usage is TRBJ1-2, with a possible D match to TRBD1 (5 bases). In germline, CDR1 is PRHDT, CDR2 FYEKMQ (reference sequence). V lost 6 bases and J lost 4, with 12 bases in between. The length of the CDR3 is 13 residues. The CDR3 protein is CASRFQGGYGYTF. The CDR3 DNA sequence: TGTGCCAGCAGATTCCAGGGAGGCTATGGCTACACCTTC.

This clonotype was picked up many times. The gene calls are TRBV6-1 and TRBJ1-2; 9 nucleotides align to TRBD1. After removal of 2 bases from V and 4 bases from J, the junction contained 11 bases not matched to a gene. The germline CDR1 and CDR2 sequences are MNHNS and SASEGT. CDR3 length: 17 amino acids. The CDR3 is CASSERNRGRKGYGYTF. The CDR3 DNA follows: TGTGCCAGCAGTGAAAGGAACAGGGGGCGCAAGGGCTATGGCTACACCTTC.

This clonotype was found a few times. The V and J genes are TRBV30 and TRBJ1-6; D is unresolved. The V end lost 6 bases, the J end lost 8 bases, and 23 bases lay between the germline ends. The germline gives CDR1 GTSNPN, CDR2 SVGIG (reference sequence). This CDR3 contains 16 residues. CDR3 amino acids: CACRYTRRRSDSPLHF. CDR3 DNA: TGTGCCTGCAGATACACACGCCGCCGGTCAGATTCACCCCTCCACTTT.

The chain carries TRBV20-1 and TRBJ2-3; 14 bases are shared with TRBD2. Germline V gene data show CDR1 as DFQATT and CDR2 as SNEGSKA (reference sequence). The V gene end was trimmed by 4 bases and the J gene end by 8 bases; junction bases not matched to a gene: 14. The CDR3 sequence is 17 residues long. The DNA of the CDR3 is TGCAGTGCTACCCCGGGACTAGCGGGGGCGCGAGCAGGTACGCAGTATTTT. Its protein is CSATPGLAGARAGTQYF.

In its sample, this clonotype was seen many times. DNA for the CDR3: TGTGCCAGCAACCCAGCCGGGACAGGGCAGCGCCTCACTGAAGCTTTCTTT. Its translation is CASNPAGTGQRLTEAFF. The rearrangement links TRBV28 to TRBJ1-1; 9 bases match TRBD1. Unmatched junction bases numbered 16, after V lost 7 bases and J lost 4 bases. The CDR3 is made up of 17 amino acids. Germline lookup yields CDR1 MDHEN and CDR2 SYDVKM.

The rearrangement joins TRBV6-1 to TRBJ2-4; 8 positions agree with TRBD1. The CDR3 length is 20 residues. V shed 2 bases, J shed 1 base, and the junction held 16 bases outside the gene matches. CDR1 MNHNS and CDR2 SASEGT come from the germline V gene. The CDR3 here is CASSERQGMVYGSAKNIQYF. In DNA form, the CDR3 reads TGTGCCAGCAGTGAACGACAGGGGATGGTTTATGGCTCGGCCAAAAACATTCAGTACTTC.